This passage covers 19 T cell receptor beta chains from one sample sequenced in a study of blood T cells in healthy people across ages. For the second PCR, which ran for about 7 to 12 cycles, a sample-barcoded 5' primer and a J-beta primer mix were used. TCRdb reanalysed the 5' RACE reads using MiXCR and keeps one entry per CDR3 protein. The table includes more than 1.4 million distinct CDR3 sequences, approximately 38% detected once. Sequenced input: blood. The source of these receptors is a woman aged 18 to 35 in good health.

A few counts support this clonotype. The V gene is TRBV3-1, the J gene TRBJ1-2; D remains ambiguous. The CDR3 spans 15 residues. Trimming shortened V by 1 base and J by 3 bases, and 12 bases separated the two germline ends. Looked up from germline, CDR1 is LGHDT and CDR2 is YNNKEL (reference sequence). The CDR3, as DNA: TGTGCCAGCAGCCAAGGGCCCACTACCGACTATGGCTACACCTTC. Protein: CASSQGPTTDYGYTF. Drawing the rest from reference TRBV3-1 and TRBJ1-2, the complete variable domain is DTAVSQTPKYLVTQMGNDKSIKCEQNLGHDTMYWYKQDSKKFLKIMFSYNNKELIINETVPNRFSPKSPDKAHLNLHINSLELGDSAVYFCASSQGPTTDYGYTFGSGTRLTVV.

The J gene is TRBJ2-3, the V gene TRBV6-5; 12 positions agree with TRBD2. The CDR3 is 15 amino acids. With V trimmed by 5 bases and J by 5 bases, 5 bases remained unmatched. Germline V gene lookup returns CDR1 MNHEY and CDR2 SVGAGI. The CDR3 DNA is TGTGCCAGCAGTCACGGGGGACTAGCGGGAGATACGCAGTATTTT. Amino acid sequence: CASSHGGLAGDTQYF.

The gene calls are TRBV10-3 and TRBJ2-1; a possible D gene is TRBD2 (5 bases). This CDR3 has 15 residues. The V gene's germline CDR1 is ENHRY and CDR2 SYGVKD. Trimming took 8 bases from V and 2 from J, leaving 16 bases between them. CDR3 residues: CAIAPVGAAYNEQFF. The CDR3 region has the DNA TGTGCCATCGCCCCCGTTGGAGCGGCCTACAATGAGCAGTTCTTC.

The CDR3, as DNA: TGTGCCAGCAGCCTCATGGCGGGGTACACAGATACGCAGTATTTT. This translates into CASSLMAGYTDTQYF. The J gene is TRBJ2-3, the V gene TRBV9; a possible D gene is TRBD2 (6 bases). The V gene's germline CDR1 is SGDLS and CDR2 YYNGEE. The V gene lost 4 bases and the J gene lost 2 bases, with 14 bases spanning the gap. The CDR3 has 15 residues.

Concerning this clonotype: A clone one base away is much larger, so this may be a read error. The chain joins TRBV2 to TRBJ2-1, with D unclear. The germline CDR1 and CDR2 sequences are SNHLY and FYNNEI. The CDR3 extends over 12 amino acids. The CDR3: CAGSDDTNEQFF. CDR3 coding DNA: TGTGCCGGCAGTGACGACACCAATGAGCAGTTCTTC.

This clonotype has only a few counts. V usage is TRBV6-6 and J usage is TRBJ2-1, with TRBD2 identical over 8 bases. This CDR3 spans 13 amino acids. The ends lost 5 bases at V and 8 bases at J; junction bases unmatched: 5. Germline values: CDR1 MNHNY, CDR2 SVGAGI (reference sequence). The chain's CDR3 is CASSIAGRDEQFF. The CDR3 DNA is TGTGCCAGCAGTATAGCGGGGAGAGATGAGCAGTTCTTC.

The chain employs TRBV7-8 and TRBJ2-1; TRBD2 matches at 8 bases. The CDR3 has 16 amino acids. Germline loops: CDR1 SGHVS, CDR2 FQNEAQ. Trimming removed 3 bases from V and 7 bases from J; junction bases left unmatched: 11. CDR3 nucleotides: TGTGCCAGCAGCTTGTCTCGGACTAGCTTCGGTAATGAGCAGTTCTTC. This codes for CASSLSRTSFGNEQFF.

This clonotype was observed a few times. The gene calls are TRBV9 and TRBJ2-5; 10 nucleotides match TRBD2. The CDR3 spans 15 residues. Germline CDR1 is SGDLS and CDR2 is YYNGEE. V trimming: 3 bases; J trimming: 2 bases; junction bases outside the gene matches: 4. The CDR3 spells CASSDGTSEQETQYF. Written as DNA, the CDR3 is TGTGCCAGCAGCGACGGGACTAGCGAACAAGAGACCCAGTACTTC.

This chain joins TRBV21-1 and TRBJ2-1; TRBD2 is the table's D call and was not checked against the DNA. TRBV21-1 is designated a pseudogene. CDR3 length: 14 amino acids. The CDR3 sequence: CASSRVAGGPGQFF. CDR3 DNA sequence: TGTGCCAGCAGCAGGGTAGCGGGAGGGCCTGGGCAGTTCTTC.

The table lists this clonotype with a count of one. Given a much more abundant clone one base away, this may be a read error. As DNA, the CDR3 is TGTGCCAGCAGTCCTACCAGGACAAATAATGAAAAACTGTTTTTT. Its translation: CASSPTRTNNEKLFF. J is TRBJ1-4 and V is TRBV12-3 or TRBV12-4, with D possibly TRBD1 on 5 matching bases. Trimming shortened V by 5 bases and J by 4 bases, and 14 bases separated the two germline ends. The CDR3 length is 15 residues.

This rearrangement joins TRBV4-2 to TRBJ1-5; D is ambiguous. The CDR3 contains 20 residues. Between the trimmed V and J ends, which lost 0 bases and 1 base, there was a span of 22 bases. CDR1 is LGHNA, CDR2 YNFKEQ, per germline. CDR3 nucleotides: TGTGCCAGCAGCCAAGAATTGGGAGTGGGCAGTGGTGCGAGCAATCAGCCCCAGCATTTT. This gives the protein CASSQELGVGSGASNQPQHF.

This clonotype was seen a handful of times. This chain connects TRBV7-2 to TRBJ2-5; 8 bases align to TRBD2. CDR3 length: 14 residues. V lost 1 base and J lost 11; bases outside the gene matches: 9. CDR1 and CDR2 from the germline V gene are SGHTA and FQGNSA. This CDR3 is CASSLDSGVGEQYF. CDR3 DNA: TGTGCCAGCAGCTTAGATAGCGGGGTTGGTGAGCAGTACTTC. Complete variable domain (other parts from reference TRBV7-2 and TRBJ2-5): GAGVSQSPSNKVTEKGKDVELRCDPISGHTALYWYRQSLGQGLEFLIYFQGNSAPDKSGLPSDRFSAERTGGSVSTLTIQRTQQEDSAVYLCASSLDSGVGEQYFGPGTRLLVL.

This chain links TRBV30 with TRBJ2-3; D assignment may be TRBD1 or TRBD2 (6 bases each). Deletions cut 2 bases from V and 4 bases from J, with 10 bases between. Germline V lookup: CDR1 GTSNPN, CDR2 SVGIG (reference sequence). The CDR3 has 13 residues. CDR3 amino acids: CAWSRGAPDTQYF. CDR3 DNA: TGTGCCTGGAGTAGGGGGGCCCCAGATACGCAGTATTTT.

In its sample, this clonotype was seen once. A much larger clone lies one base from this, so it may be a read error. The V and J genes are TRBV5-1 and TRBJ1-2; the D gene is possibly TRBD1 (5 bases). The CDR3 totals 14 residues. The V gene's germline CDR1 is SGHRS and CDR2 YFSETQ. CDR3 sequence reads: CASSLRPGEDGHTF. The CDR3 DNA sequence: TGCGCCAGCAGCTTGCGGCCGGGGGAGGATGGCCACACCTTC.

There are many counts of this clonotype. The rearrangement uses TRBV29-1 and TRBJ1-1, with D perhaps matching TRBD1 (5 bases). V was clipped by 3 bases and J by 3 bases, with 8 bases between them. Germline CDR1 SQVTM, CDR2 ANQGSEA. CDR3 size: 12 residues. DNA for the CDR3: TGCAGCGTTGATAAAGGGGACACTGAAGCTTTCTTT. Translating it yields CSVDKGDTEAFF.

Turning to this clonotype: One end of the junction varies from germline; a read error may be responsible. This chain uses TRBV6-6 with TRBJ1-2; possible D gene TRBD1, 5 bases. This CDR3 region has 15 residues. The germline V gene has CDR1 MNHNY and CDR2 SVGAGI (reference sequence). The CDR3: CASSNLDRGDYGHTF. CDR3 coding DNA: TGTGCCAGCAGTAACCTGGATAGGGGCGACTATGGCCACACCTTC.

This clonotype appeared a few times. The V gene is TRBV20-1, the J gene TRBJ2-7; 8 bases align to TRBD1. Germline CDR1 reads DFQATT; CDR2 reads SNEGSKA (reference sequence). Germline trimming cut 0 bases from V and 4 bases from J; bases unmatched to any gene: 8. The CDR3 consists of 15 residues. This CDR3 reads CSARDGGQGGYEQYF. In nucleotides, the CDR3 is TGCAGTGCTAGAGATGGCGGACAGGGAGGATACGAGCAGTACTTC.

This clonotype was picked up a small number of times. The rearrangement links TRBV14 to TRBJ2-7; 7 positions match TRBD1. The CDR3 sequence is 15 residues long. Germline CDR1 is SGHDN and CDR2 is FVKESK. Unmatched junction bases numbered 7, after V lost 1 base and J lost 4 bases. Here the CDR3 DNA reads TGTGCCAGCAGCCAAGTAACAGGGGCACCATACGAGCAGTACTTC. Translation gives CASSQVTGAPYEQYF.

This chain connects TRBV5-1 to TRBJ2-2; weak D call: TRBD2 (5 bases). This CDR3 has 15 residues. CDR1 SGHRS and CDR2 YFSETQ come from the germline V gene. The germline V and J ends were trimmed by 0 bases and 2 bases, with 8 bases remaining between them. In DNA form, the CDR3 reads TGCGCCAGCAGCTTGGCCCGGGGAAACACCGGGGAGCTGTTTTTT. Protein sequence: CASSLARGNTGELFF.